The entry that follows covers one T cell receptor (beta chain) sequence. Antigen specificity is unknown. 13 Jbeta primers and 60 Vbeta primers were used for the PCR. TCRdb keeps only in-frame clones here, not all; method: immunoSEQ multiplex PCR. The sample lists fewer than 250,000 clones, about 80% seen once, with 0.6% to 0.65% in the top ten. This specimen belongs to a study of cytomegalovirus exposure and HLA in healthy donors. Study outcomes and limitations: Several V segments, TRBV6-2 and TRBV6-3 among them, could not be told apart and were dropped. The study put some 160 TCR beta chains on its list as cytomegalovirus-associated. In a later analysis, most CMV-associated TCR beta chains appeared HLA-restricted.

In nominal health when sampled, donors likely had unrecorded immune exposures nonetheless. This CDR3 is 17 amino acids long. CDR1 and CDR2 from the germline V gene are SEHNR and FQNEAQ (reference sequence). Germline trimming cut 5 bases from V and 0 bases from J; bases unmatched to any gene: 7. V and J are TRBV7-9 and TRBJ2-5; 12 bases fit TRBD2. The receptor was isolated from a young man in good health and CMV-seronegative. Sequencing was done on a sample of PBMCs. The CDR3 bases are TGTGCCAGCAGCCCGGGACTAGCGGGCGTTTACCAAGAGACCCAGTACTTC. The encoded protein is CASSPGLAGVYQETQYF. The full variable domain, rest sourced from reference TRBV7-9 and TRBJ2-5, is DTGVSQNPRHKITKRGQNVTFRCDPISEHNRLYWYRQTLGQGPEFLTYFQNEAQLEKSRLLSDRFSAERPKGSFSTLEIQRTEQGDSAMYLCASSPGLAGVYQETQYFGPGTRLLVL.